The 25 T cell receptor beta chains below were found in one sample sequenced in a study of shared clonotypes between healthy human individuals. Naive-designated CD8 cells lacked CD45RO, were positively enriched for CCR7, and omitted terminally differentiated effector memory CD45RA+ cells. The table came from immunoSEQ multiplex PCR; TCRdb's copy has only in-frame clones and leaves some out. The table records more than 2 million clones, about 95% of them present only once. Specimen: naive CD8+ T cells sorted from blood. The receptor set was obtained from a man younger than 35 in good health.

The chain uses TRBV11-3 and TRBJ2-3; 14 positions match TRBD2. CDR1 is SGHNT, CDR2 YENEEA, per germline. With 5 bases clipped from V and 1 base from J, the junction kept 8 bases outside the gene matches. The CDR3 is made up of 18 amino acids. The CDR3 region has the DNA TGTGCCAGCAGCAAGGGACTAGCGGGGGAGGAAGGCACAGATACGCAGTATTTT. This encodes CASSKGLAGEEGTDTQYF. Drawing the rest from reference TRBV11-3 and TRBJ2-3, the complete variable domain is EAGVVQSPRYKIIEKKQPVAFWCNPISGHNTLYWYLQNLGQGPELLIRYENEEAVDDSQLPKDRFSAERLKGVDSTLKIQPAELGDSAVYLCASSKGLAGEEGTDTQYFGPGTRLTVL.

J is TRBJ2-3 and V is TRBV5-4, with TRBD2 matching over 14 bases. V dropped 3 bases and J dropped 3; count of bases not matched to a gene: 0. The CDR3 covers 15 residues. CDR1 and CDR2 (germline): SGHNT, YYREEE (reference sequence). In nucleotides, the CDR3 is TGTGCCAGCAGCTGGACTAGCGGGGGGACAGATACGCAGTATTTT. It codes for CASSWTSGGTDTQYF.

V usage is TRBV4-2 and J usage is TRBJ1-1, with 7 nucleotides matching TRBD1. CDR3 length equals 15 residues. Germline lookup yields CDR1 LGHNA and CDR2 YNFKEQ. J gave up 3 bases and V 0 bases, and 4 bases lay outside the gene matches. The CDR3 region has the DNA TGTGCCAGCAGCCAAGATGGACAGGTGGACACTGAAGCTTTCTTT. Protein product: CASSQDGQVDTEAFF.

The chain combines TRBV30 with TRBJ1-4; D gene uncertain. The germline V and J ends were trimmed by 0 bases and 3 bases, with 14 bases remaining between them. CDR1 and CDR2 (germline): GTSNPN, SVGIG (reference sequence). There are 16 residues in the CDR3. The CDR3 protein is CAWSVGSTPPNEKLFF. The CDR3 DNA reads as TGTGCCTGGAGTGTTGGATCCACCCCTCCTAATGAAAAACTGTTTTTT.

This chain uses TRBV27 with TRBJ2-3; 10 bases match TRBD2. With V trimmed by 5 bases and J by 6 bases, 11 bases remained unmatched. The CDR3 is 16 amino acids. Per germline, CDR1 MNHEY and CDR2 SMNVEV (reference sequence). CDR3: CASSPGASGRGDTQYF. The CDR3 DNA follows: TGTGCCAGCAGTCCAGGGGCTAGCGGGAGAGGGGATACGCAGTATTTT.

The J gene is TRBJ2-3, the V gene TRBV7-2; D perhaps matches TRBD1 (5 bases). This CDR3 contains 12 residues. Germline V gives CDR1 SGHTA, CDR2 FQGNSA. V lost 4 bases and J 10 bases, leaving 12 bases between the germline ends. Here the CDR3 DNA reads TGTGCCAGCAGCTACGGACAATACGCGCAGTATTTT. Protein product: CASSYGQYAQYF.

This rearrangement joins TRBV7-9 to TRBJ2-7, with D perhaps TRBD1 or TRBD2 (5 bases each). Germline V gives CDR1 SEHNR, CDR2 FQNEAQ (reference sequence). V lost 1 base to trimming and J lost 5 bases, with 21 bases between them. This CDR3 is built from 17 residues. Here the CDR3 reads CASSLGGESEVRNEQYF. The CDR3 DNA reads TGTGCCAGCAGCTTAGGAGGGGAGTCCGAGGTTAGGAACGAGCAGTACTTC.

This clone was seen only once. The gene calls are TRBV10-1 and TRBJ1-5; 8 nucleotides agree with TRBD1. CDR1 and CDR2 from the germline V gene are WNHNN and SYGVQD (reference sequence). The trim removed 9 bases at V and 0 bases at J, leaving 19 bases unmatched. CDR3 length equals 19 residues. CDR3 coding DNA: TGCGCCAGGGTAGGACAGGGAACGGGACCCGGTTATAGCAATCAGCCCCAGCATTTT. Residues: CARVGQGTGPGYSNQPQHF.

This chain connects TRBV7-9 to TRBJ2-1; D tentatively reads TRBD1 or TRBD2 (5 bases each). The CDR3 is 12 amino acids. V gave up 5 bases and J gave up 12 bases, with 14 bases separating them. Germline loops: CDR1 SEHNR, CDR2 FQNEAQ (reference sequence). The CDR3 sequence is CASSPEPGRQFF. The CDR3 DNA sequence: TGTGCCAGCAGCCCAGAACCGGGGCGGCAGTTCTTC.

V usage is TRBV7-9 and J usage is TRBJ2-1; D call uncertain. The CDR3 runs 11 residues. From germline, CDR1 is SEHNR and CDR2 FQNEAQ (reference sequence). Trimming cost V 3 bases and J 9 bases, with 6 bases left between them. CDR3 loop: CASSLLGEQFF. The CDR3 DNA sequence: TGTGCCAGCAGCTTGCTAGGTGAGCAGTTCTTC.

The chain links TRBV5-4 to TRBJ2-7; 9 bases align to TRBD2. V shed 4 bases and J 3 bases; nucleotides not matched to a gene: 8. The CDR3 contains 15 residues. CDR1 SGHNT and CDR2 YYREEE come from the germline V gene (reference sequence). The CDR3 nucleotides are TGTGCCAGCAGCGCGAGTAGCGGGAGTATCTACGAGCAGTACTTC. It is translated as CASSASSGSIYEQYF. The variable domain in full, with the rest retrieved from reference TRBV5-4 and TRBJ2-7, is ETGVTQSPTHLIKTRGQQVTLRCSSQSGHNTVSWYQQALGQGPQFIFQYYREEENGRGNFPPRFSGLQFPNYSSELNVNALELDDSALYLCASSASSGSIYEQYFGPGTRLTVT.

The chain is built from TRBV5-6 and TRBJ2-3; D is unclear. Looked up from germline, CDR1 is SGHDT and CDR2 is YYEEEE. V was shortened by 7 bases and J by 5 bases, with 11 bases between the two germline ends. CDR3 length: 12 residues. CDR3 bases: TGTGCCAGCTCGGACGATCTAGATACGCAGTATTTT. The encoded protein is CASSDDLDTQYF.

On this clone itself: Within the sample, other DNA sequences also encode this same CDR3. V gene TRBV28 combines with J gene TRBJ2-7, with 10 nucleotides matching TRBD2. V gave up 6 bases and J gave up 2 bases; unmatched junction bases: 4. The CDR3 length is 14 residues. Looked up from germline, CDR1 is MDHEN and CDR2 is SYDVKM. The CDR3 DNA sequence: TGTGCCAGCAGCCTCAGCGGGGGGGCCTACGAGCAGTACTTC. This codes for CASSLSGGAYEQYF.

This clone has only one observation. The V gene is TRBV4-1, the J gene TRBJ2-3; possible D gene TRBD2, 5 bases. The CDR3 length is 16 residues. The germline V gene encodes CDR1 MGHRA and CDR2 YSYEKL. Trimming removed 1 base at V and 3 bases at J, with 14 bases between. CDR3 in amino acids: CASSQVPGEGTDTQYF. In nucleotides, the CDR3 is TGCGCCAGCAGCCAAGTCCCCGGCGAGGGTACAGATACGCAGTATTTT.

The chain carries TRBV7-2 and TRBJ2-1; tentative D call: TRBD2 (6 bases). Per germline, CDR1 SGHTA and CDR2 FQGNSA. CDR3 size: 15 residues. Trimming removed 3 bases at V and 8 bases at J, with 17 bases between. The CDR3 loop is CASSFFGGSVDEQFF. CDR3 DNA sequence: TGTGCCAGCAGCTTCTTCGGGGGATCAGTCGATGAGCAGTTCTTC.

With regard to this clone: The junction departs from germline at one end; a sequencing error may be responsible. The chain has TRBV19 and TRBJ2-1; 9 bases map to TRBD2. This CDR3 has 12 amino acids. Looked up from germline, CDR1 is LNHDA and CDR2 is SQIVND (reference sequence). CDR3 DNA sequence: TGCGGATGCGGGGGGGCCGGTAATGAGCAGTTCTTC. Amino acids: CGCGGAGNEQFF.

The chain carries TRBV27 and TRBJ2-3, with D possibly being TRBD1 (5 bases). V was pared by 7 bases and J by 3 bases, with 17 bases between. The CDR3 runs 15 residues. CDR1 and CDR2 from the germline V gene are MNHEY and SMNVEV (reference sequence). The CDR3 DNA reads TGTGCCAGCAAATGGGGCAGGTTTCAGACAGATACGCAGTATTTT. Translated, it gives CASKWGRFQTDTQYF.

Turning to this clone: This specimen includes other DNA sequences encoding the same CDR3. The genes are TRBV5-1 and TRBJ2-1, with D perhaps matching TRBD1 (5 bases). CDR1 is SGHRS, CDR2 YFSETQ, per germline. The length of the CDR3 is 13 residues. V shed 4 bases and J shed 3 bases, with 8 bases lying between them. The CDR3 sequence: CASSNTGYNEQFF. For the CDR3, the DNA is TGCGCCAGCAGCAACACAGGCTACAATGAGCAGTTCTTC.

The chain has TRBV5-4 and TRBJ2-2; 9 bases are shared with TRBD1. CDR3 length: 16 amino acids. The V and J ends lost 3 bases and 5 bases, in that order; junction bases with no gene match: 8. CDR1 and CDR2 (germline): SGHNT, YYREEE (reference sequence). In DNA form, the CDR3 reads TGTGCCAGCAGCTCGCCGGGACAGGGTTATACCGGGGAGCTGTTTTTT. Its protein product is CASSSPGQGYTGELFF.

The chain is built from TRBV5-8 and TRBJ1-1, with D perhaps TRBD1 (5 bases). The germline CDR1 and CDR2 sequences are SGHTS and YDEGEE. V lost 4 bases to trimming and J lost 2 bases, with 15 bases between them. The CDR3 spans 15 residues. Here the CDR3 reads CASSRDRDPNTEAFF. CDR3 nucleotide sequence: TGTGCCAGCAGCCGAGACCGGGACCCTAACACTGAAGCTTTCTTT.

The CDR3 spells CAAISGSNYGYTF. The CDR3 nucleotides read TGTGCCGCCATATCAGGTTCTAACTATGGCTACACCTTC. V usage is TRBV28 and J usage is TRBJ1-2; D is unresolved. Germline CDR1 and CDR2: MDHEN and SYDVKM. V was shortened by 11 bases and J by 0 bases, with 13 bases between the two germline ends. This CDR3 has 13 residues.

The V call is TRBV27, the J call TRBJ2-3, with 8 bases matching TRBD2. J was trimmed by 4 bases and V by 4 bases; bases with no gene match: 7. CDR3 size: 15 residues. Germline lookup yields CDR1 MNHEY and CDR2 SMNVEV (reference sequence). CDR3 protein: CASSSSAGASDTQYF. DNA for the CDR3: TGTGCCAGCAGTTCATCAGCGGGAGCCTCAGATACGCAGTATTTT.

The rearrangement uses TRBV28 and TRBJ2-2, with 11 nucleotides matching TRBD2. Looked up from germline, CDR1 is MDHEN and CDR2 is SYDVKM. V was pared by 5 bases and J by 2 bases, with 4 bases of the junction left unmatched. This CDR3 region has 16 residues. This CDR3 is CASSPGLAVNTGELFF. In nucleotides, the CDR3 is TGTGCCAGCAGTCCGGGACTAGCGGTAAACACCGGGGAGCTGTTTTTT.

The V gene is TRBV5-1, the J gene TRBJ1-3, with unresolved D. Trimming cost V 1 base and J 1 base, with 15 bases left between them. CDR3 length: 17 amino acids. CDR1 is SGHRS and CDR2 is YFSETQ in the germline V gene. The CDR3 nucleotides are TGCGCCAGCAGCTTGTCGATCGGTAGACAATCTGGAAACACCATATATTTT. Its translation: CASSLSIGRQSGNTIYF.

The gene calls are TRBV30 and TRBJ1-1; no clear D gene. Looked up from germline, CDR1 is GTSNPN and CDR2 is SVGIG (reference sequence). Trimming stripped 2 bases from V and 2 bases from J, with 15 bases between. This CDR3 is 15 amino acids long. The CDR3 DNA is TGTGCCTGGAGTTCCCCTTCGGGGAATAACACTGAAGCTTTCTTT. Translated, it gives CAWSSPSGNNTEAFF.